Following are 22 T cell receptor beta chains from one sample sequenced in a study of shared clonotypes between healthy human individuals. Libraries were prepared by immunoSEQ multiplex PCR; TCRdb keeps only in-frame clonotypes and omits some of them. The sample carries a few million clones, 95% recorded once. The sequencing sample was made of naive CD4+ T cells sorted from blood. The subset is: CD45RA+ positively selected. Receptors were obtained from a man aged 18 to 29 in good health.

For this clone: Other DNA variants within this sample encode the same CDR3. The CDR3 here is CASSLAGGQETQYF. The DNA of the CDR3 is TGCGCCAGCAGCTTGGCGGGGGGCCAGGAGACCCAGTACTTC. This chain links TRBV5-1 with TRBJ2-5; D might be TRBD2 (7 bases). The germline V gene has CDR1 SGHRS and CDR2 YFSETQ. The germline V and J ends were trimmed by 0 bases and 5 bases, with 11 bases remaining between them. The CDR3 runs to 14 residues. The entire variable domain, with the rest obtained from reference TRBV5-1 and TRBJ2-5, is as follows: KAGVTQTPRYLIKTRGQQVTLSCSPISGHRSVSWYQQTPGQGLQFLFEYFSETQRNKGNFPGRFSGRQFSNSRSEMNVSTLELGDSALYLCASSLAGGQETQYFGPGTRLLVL.

This rearrangement joins TRBV6-6 to TRBJ2-6; no definite D call. CDR3 length equals 15 residues. CDR1 MNHNY and CDR2 SVGAGI come from the germline V gene (reference sequence). Deletions cut 2 bases from V and 3 bases from J, with 8 bases between. The CDR3 spells CASSYPSSGANVLTF. The CDR3 DNA reads as TGTGCCAGCAGTTACCCATCTAGTGGGGCCAACGTCCTGACTTTC.

The chain employs TRBV6-5 and TRBJ2-1, with D possibly called TRBD1 or TRBD2 (5 bases each). CDR1 and CDR2 (germline): MNHEY, SVGAGI. The CDR3 is made up of 13 amino acids. V lost 8 bases and J lost 4, with 12 bases in between. CDR3: CASRGPPYNEQFF. CDR3 coding DNA: TGTGCCAGCCGGGGACCCCCTTACAATGAGCAGTTCTTC.

CDR3 loop: CASSQDQAGLGGELFF. As DNA, the CDR3 is TGTGCCAGCAGCCAAGATCAGGCAGGGTTGGGCGGGGAGCTGTTTTTT. This chain uses TRBV4-2 with TRBJ2-2, with D perhaps matching TRBD1 (5 bases). Germline V gives CDR1 LGHNA, CDR2 YNFKEQ. V was trimmed by 0 bases and J by 7 bases, leaving 15 bases between them. The CDR3 loop spans 16 amino acids.

The rearrangement links TRBV7-9 to TRBJ2-7; TRBD1 matches at 11 bases. This CDR3 is built from 16 residues. Germline CDR1 is SEHNR and CDR2 is FQNEAQ (reference sequence). V was pared by 0 bases and J by 6 bases, with 7 bases of the junction left unmatched. The CDR3 loop is CASSLAPGTGGFEQYF. The CDR3 coding sequence is TGTGCCAGCAGCTTAGCCCCCGGGACAGGGGGTTTCGAGCAGTACTTC. Using reference TRBV7-9 and TRBJ2-7 for the parts outside the CDR3, the full variable domain is DTGVSQNPRHKITKRGQNVTFRCDPISEHNRLYWYRQTLGQGPEFLTYFQNEAQLEKSRLLSDRFSAERPKGSFSTLEIQRTEQGDSAMYLCASSLAPGTGGFEQYFGPGTRLTVT.

The table lists this clone with a count of one. The chain carries TRBV5-1 and TRBJ2-1, with TRBD2 identical over 8 bases. This CDR3 contains 16 residues. The trim removed 0 bases at V and 2 bases at J, leaving 4 bases unmatched. Germline CDR1 reads SGHRS; CDR2 reads YFSETQ. The CDR3 reads CASSLAGAGAYNEQFF. The CDR3 DNA sequence: TGCGCCAGCAGCTTGGCCGGAGCGGGAGCCTACAATGAGCAGTTCTTC.

The chain joins TRBV10-2 to TRBJ1-2, with 9 bases that match TRBD1. The CDR3 runs to 12 residues. The V gene's germline CDR1 is WSHSY and CDR2 SAAADI. After removal of 6 bases from V and 6 bases from J, the junction contained 2 bases not matched to a gene. The CDR3, as DNA: TGCGCCAGCAGCGACAGGGGGGATGGCTACACCTTC. Translating it yields CASSDRGDGYTF.

This clone was observed once. The rearrangement uses TRBV6-5 and TRBJ1-5, with 9 nucleotides matching TRBD1. Per germline, CDR1 MNHEY and CDR2 SVGAGI. The V segment lost 7 bases and the J segment 3 bases; nucleotides outside the gene matches: 7. CDR3 length equals 15 residues. CDR3 nucleotide sequence: TGTGCCAGCAAACCGGGACAGGGATTCAATCAGCCCCAGCATTTT. Its protein product is CASKPGQGFNQPQHF.

CDR3 residues: CASMGPGSSYEQYF. The CDR3 nucleotides read TGTGCCAGCATGGGGCCAGGGAGCTCCTACGAGCAGTACTTC. The chain employs TRBV6-5 and TRBJ2-7; TRBD1 or TRBD2 may be the D gene (5 bases each). From germline, CDR1 is MNHEY and CDR2 SVGAGI. V lost 7 bases, J lost 0 bases, and 13 bases lay in between. The CDR3 covers 14 residues.

This sequence joins TRBV30 and TRBJ1-4; TRBD1 is a possible D gene (6 bases). Trimming pared 0 bases from V and 5 bases from J, leaving 13 bases between. The CDR3 is made up of 15 amino acids. CDR1 is GTSNPN, CDR2 SVGIG, per germline (reference sequence). CDR3 in amino acids: CAWSVLGQKNEKLFF. For the CDR3, the DNA is TGTGCCTGGAGTGTACTCGGACAGAAGAATGAAAAACTGTTTTTT.

This chain links TRBV2 with TRBJ2-2, with 10 positions matching TRBD1. This CDR3 contains 17 residues. The germline V gene encodes CDR1 SNHLY and CDR2 FYNNEI. V lost 5 bases to trimming and J lost 8 bases; unmatched junction nucleotides: 14. The CDR3 region is CASSSARDRGVLGELFF. The DNA for the CDR3 is TGTGCCAGCAGTTCAGCTCGGGACAGGGGAGTATTAGGGGAGCTGTTTTTT.

The rearrangement uses TRBV4-1 and TRBJ1-2; D possibly corresponds to TRBD1 (5 bases). CDR1 is MGHRA and CDR2 is YSYEKL in the germline V gene. V was shortened by 2 bases and J by 5 bases, with 9 bases between the two germline ends. CDR3 length equals 13 residues. CDR3 nucleotides: TGCGCCAGCAGCCAAACCGAGGGGTATGGCTACACCTTC. Its protein is CASSQTEGYGYTF.

V is TRBV28 and J is TRBJ2-7; 8 positions agree with TRBD2. Germline lookup yields CDR1 MDHEN and CDR2 SYDVKM. CDR3 size: 15 residues. V was pared by 2 bases and J by 3 bases, with 6 bases of the junction left unmatched. The CDR3 sequence is CASSLTPGTSYEQYF. For the CDR3, the DNA is TGTGCCAGCAGTTTAACCCCCGGGACTAGCTACGAGCAGTACTTC.

V gene TRBV4-1 combines with J gene TRBJ2-5, with D hard to call. The V end lost 1 base, the J end lost 1 base, and 7 bases lay between the germline ends. The length of the CDR3 is 14 residues. Germline V lookup: CDR1 MGHRA, CDR2 YSYEKL. The CDR3 coding sequence is TGCGCCAGCAGCCAAGCCGGCAGCCAAGAGACCCAGTACTTC. Translated: CASSQAGSQETQYF.

The rearrangement uses TRBV27 and TRBJ1-5, with no clear D. Germline V gives CDR1 MNHEY, CDR2 SMNVEV (reference sequence). With 1 base removed from V and 5 bases from J, the gap between germline ends came to 6 bases. The CDR3 loop spans 13 amino acids. Written as DNA, the CDR3 is TGTGCCAGCAGTTTATTGAGGGATCAGCCCCAGCATTTT. Translated, it gives CASSLLRDQPQHF.

This sequence joins TRBV5-1 and TRBJ2-5; a possible D gene is TRBD2 (6 bases). The ends were cut back, 6 bases at V and 1 base at J, with 16 bases in the middle. The CDR3 has 15 residues. Germline assignment: CDR1 SGHRS and CDR2 YFSETQ. The CDR3 sequence: CASTPGVGLQETQYF. Written as DNA, the CDR3 is TGCGCCAGCACGCCGGGAGTGGGTCTCCAAGAGACCCAGTACTTC.

This clone was counted a single time. The chain carries TRBV7-2 and TRBJ2-7; 7 nucleotides agree with TRBD2. Germline CDR1 SGHTA, CDR2 FQGNSA. With 7 bases clipped from V and 1 base from J, the junction kept 10 bases outside the gene matches. This CDR3 comprises 15 residues. The CDR3 here is CASTTVAGLSYEQYF. The CDR3 region has the DNA TGTGCCAGCACCACAGTAGCGGGCCTTTCCTACGAGCAGTACTTC.

The chain is built from TRBV9 and TRBJ1-1, with D unclear. CDR3 length: 15 residues. Germline CDR1 is SGDLS and CDR2 is YYNGEE. Between the trimmed V and J ends, which lost 3 bases and 1 base, there was a span of 13 bases. CDR3 DNA: TGTGCCAGCAGCGCCGACGGTTTATCGAACACTGAAGCTTTCTTT. The encoded protein is CASSADGLSNTEAFF.

This chain joins TRBV25-1 and TRBJ2-3, with D hard to call. Germline values: CDR1 MGHDK, CDR2 SYGVNS. The V end lost 3 bases, the J end lost 0 bases, and 4 bases lay between the germline ends. This CDR3 is built from 13 residues. CDR3 coding DNA: TGTGCCAGCAGTGAGCAGAGCACAGATACGCAGTATTTT. Translation: CASSEQSTDTQYF.

This clone occurred once. The chain employs TRBV6-5 and TRBJ1-5; the D gene is possibly TRBD1 (5 bases). Deletions cut 9 bases from V and 3 bases from J, with 12 bases between. The length of the CDR3 is 13 residues. Germline V lookup: CDR1 MNHEY, CDR2 SVGAGI. The CDR3 reads CASTSGFNQPQHF. In DNA, the CDR3 is TGTGCCAGTACCTCAGGGTTCAATCAGCCCCAGCATTTT.

The rearrangement joins TRBV5-6 to TRBJ2-7, with 11 positions matching TRBD2. The germline V gene encodes CDR1 SGHDT and CDR2 YYEEEE. The CDR3 totals 16 residues. J lost 4 bases, V lost 4 bases, and 10 bases had no gene match. CDR3 loop: CASSPDSGRAGYEQYF. DNA for the CDR3: TGTGCCAGCAGCCCAGATAGCGGGAGGGCCGGTTACGAGCAGTACTTC.

CDR3 in amino acids: CASSFGVVGETQYF. The CDR3 DNA is TGTGCCAGCAGCTTCGGGGTTGTCGGAGAGACCCAGTACTTC. The genes are TRBV7-9 and TRBJ2-5; a weak D match, TRBD2 (5 bases). Germline V lookup: CDR1 SEHNR, CDR2 FQNEAQ (reference sequence). The V and J ends lost 3 bases and 4 bases respectively, with 12 bases between them. The CDR3 is 14 residues long.